Detailed here is one T cell receptor (beta chain). What it binds is unknown. The data derive from a study of T cells in narcolepsy. In the study overall: Patients with NT1 or NT2 and healthy control donors were enrolled.

The table came from immunoSEQ multiplex PCR; TCRdb's copy has only in-frame clones and leaves some out. The sample holds about 33,000 clones; approximately 80% are singletons and the top ten take 1.3%. Points from the study as a whole: Autoreactive clonotypes reportedly recurred in blood of same and different patients, not controls.

What was sequenced was CD45RA- memory CD4+ T cells from PBMCs. The TCR originated in a human donor with narcolepsy.

DNA for the CDR3: TGTGCCAGCAGCTTAGACGGGGCCAGCACCGGGGAGCTGTTTTTT. It codes for CASSLDGASTGELFF. This sequence joins TRBV7-6 and TRBJ2-2; D may correspond to TRBD1 or TRBD2 (5 bases each). The CDR3 covers 15 residues. Germline values: CDR1 SGHVS, CDR2 FNYEAQ. Trimming removed 1 base at V and 4 bases at J, with 10 bases between.